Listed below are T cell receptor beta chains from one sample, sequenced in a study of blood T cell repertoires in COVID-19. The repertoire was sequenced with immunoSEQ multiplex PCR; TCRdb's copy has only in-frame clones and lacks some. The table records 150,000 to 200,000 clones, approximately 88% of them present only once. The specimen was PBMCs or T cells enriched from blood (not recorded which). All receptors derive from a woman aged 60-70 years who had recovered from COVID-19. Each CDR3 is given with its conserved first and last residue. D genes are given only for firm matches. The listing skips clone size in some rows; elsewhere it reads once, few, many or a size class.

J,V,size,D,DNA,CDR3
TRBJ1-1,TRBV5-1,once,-,TGCGCCAGCAGCCGATACGGGGAAGGAGCTGAAGCTTTCTTT,CASSRYGEGAEAFF
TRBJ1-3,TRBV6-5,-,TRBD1,TGTGCCAGCAGTTACGGAGGGGGCTTTGGAAACACCATATATTTT,CASSYGGGFGNTIYF
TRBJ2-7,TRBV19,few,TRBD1,TGTGCCAGTAGCTCCCTTGGACAGGGGGCATTGGGTGAGCAGTACTTC,CASSSLGQGALGEQYF
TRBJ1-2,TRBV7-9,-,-,TGTGCCAGCAGCTTAGAGTCAGGTCGGCCTTTCTATGGCTACACCTTC,CASSLESGRPFYGYTF
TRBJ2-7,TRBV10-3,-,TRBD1,TGTGCCATCAGTGAGGGACAGGGTTCCTACGAGCAGTACTTC,CAISEGQGSYEQYF
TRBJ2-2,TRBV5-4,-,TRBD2,TGTGCCAGCAGCTTGGGGGCTAGCGGGGGGACCGGGGAGCTGTTTTTT,CASSLGASGGTGELFF
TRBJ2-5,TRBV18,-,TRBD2,TGTGCCAGCTCACCTTCTAGCGGGAGGAGAGGAGAGACCCAGTACTTC,CASSPSSGRRGETQYF
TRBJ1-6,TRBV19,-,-,TGTGCCAGTAGTAGGACGGGGGACTATAATTCACCCCTCCACTTT,CASSRTGDYNSPLHF
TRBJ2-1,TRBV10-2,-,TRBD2,TGCGCCAGCAGTGGCCCACTAGCGAAGAGCTCCTACAATGAGCAGTTCTTC,CASSGPLAKSSYNEQFF
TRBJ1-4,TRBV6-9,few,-,TGTGCCAGCATTCGCGTCCATCGCATTGAAAAACTGTTTTTT,CASIRVHRIEKLFF
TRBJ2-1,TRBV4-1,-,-,TGCGCCAGCAGCCACAGGGAGGATGAGCAGTTCTTC,CASSHREDEQFF
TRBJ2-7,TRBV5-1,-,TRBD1,TGCGCCAGCAGCCAGTCACAGGGGTTACGATCCTACGAGCAGTACTTC,CASSQSQGLRSYEQYF
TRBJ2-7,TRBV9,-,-,TGTGCCAGCAGCGTTTACGGAGAAACAGGGCACGAGCAGTACTTC,CASSVYGETGHEQYF
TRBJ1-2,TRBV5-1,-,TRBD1,TGCGCCAGCAGCTTGGCCGGGACAGGGGGCGAAGGCTACACCTTC,CASSLAGTGGEGYTF